The 11 T cell receptor beta chains listed next were all sequenced from one sample in a study of graft-versus-host responses after intestinal transplantation. Assay: immunoSEQ multiplex PCR; the TCRdb copy retains only in-frame clones and omits some. The sample has over 120,000 clones, about 93% seen once; the top ten hold approximately 0.2%. For these receptors, no antigen is known. Sequences were derived from unstimulated CD4+ T cells sorted from spleen or lymph node cells, sampled before intestinal transplant. Receptors were obtained from a human donor who received an intestinal transplant.

The V gene is TRBV7-2, the J gene TRBJ2-7; 9 nucleotides line up with TRBD2. Germline-derived CDR1 and CDR2 are SGHTA and FQGNSA. V dropped 5 bases and J dropped 2; count of bases not matched to a gene: 7. This CDR3 has 15 amino acids. The CDR3 region has the DNA TGTGCCAGCAGCCCGCCGGCGGGAGGGACCTACGAGCAGTACTTC. Amino acids: CASSPPAGGTYEQYF. Full variable domain (outside the CDR3, taken from reference TRBV7-2 and TRBJ2-7): GAGVSQSPSNKVTEKGKDVELRCDPISGHTALYWYRQSLGQGLEFLIYFQGNSAPDKSGLPSDRFSAERTGGSVSTLTIQRTQQEDSAVYLCASSPPAGGTYEQYFGPGTRLTVT.

The chain combines TRBV19 with TRBJ2-1; 10 nucleotides align to TRBD2. The V gene's germline CDR1 is LNHDA and CDR2 SQIVND (reference sequence). CDR3 size: 15 residues. V shed 7 bases, J shed 6 bases, and the junction held 9 bases outside the gene matches. The CDR3 DNA is TGTGCCAGTACAAGTTTACTAGCGGGAATCAATGAGCAGTTCTTC. Residues: CASTSLLAGINEQFF.

The CDR3 DNA sequence: TGTGCCAGCAGCTTCGACCGTGTCAGGACCGGGGAGCTGTTTTTT. This gives the protein CASSFDRVRTGELFF. This chain links TRBV5-4 with TRBJ2-2; D call uncertain. This CDR3 is built from 15 residues. Germline values: CDR1 SGHNT, CDR2 YYREEE (reference sequence). V lost 2 bases and J 5 bases, leaving 13 bases between the germline ends. Complete variable domain (other parts from reference TRBV5-4 and TRBJ2-2): ETGVTQSPTHLIKTRGQQVTLRCSSQSGHNTVSWYQQALGQGPQFIFQYYREEENGRGNFPPRFSGLQFPNYSSELNVNALELDDSALYLCASSFDRVRTGELFFGEGSRLTVL.

This clone was detected once. The J gene is TRBJ1-5, the V gene TRBV27; 11 positions match TRBD1. The CDR3 covers 16 residues. Looked up from germline, CDR1 is MNHEY and CDR2 is SMNVEV (reference sequence). The V and J ends lost 3 bases and 4 bases, in that order; junction bases with no gene match: 5. This CDR3 reads CASSLGQGVSNQPQHF. The CDR3 DNA is TGTGCCAGCAGTTTGGGACAGGGGGTTTCAAATCAGCCCCAGCATTTT.

In this sample, this clone turned up a few times. Written as DNA, the CDR3 is TGCGCCAGCAGCCAAGGACAGGCCTACGAGCAGTACTTC. Translation gives CASSQGQAYEQYF. The chain has TRBV4-1 and TRBJ2-7, with a tentative D call TRBD1 (6 bases). The CDR3 runs to 13 residues. The V end lost 1 base, the J end lost 2 bases, and 6 bases lay between the germline ends. Germline V gives CDR1 MGHRA, CDR2 YSYEKL.

The genes are TRBV4-1 and TRBJ1-4; D unresolved. CDR3 length: 17 amino acids. The V gene's germline CDR1 is MGHRA and CDR2 YSYEKL. Trimming pared 0 bases from V and 4 bases from J, leaving 15 bases between. The chain's CDR3 is CASSQDLFGRLNEKLFF. The CDR3 bases are TGCGCCAGCAGCCAAGATCTGTTTGGCAGACTTAATGAAAAACTGTTTTTT.

This sequence joins TRBV5-1 and TRBJ2-7; 7 bases align to TRBD1. V gave up 1 base and J gave up 4 bases; unmatched junction bases: 5. The CDR3 sequence is 14 residues long. Germline assignment: CDR1 SGHRS and CDR2 YFSETQ. CDR3 region: CASSLTGEFYEQYF. In DNA, the CDR3 is TGCGCCAGCAGCTTGACAGGGGAGTTTTACGAGCAGTACTTC.

CDR3: CASSGRDRGTSGLYEQYF. CDR3 sequence (DNA): TGTGCCAGCAGCGGCCGGGACAGGGGGACTAGCGGCCTTTACGAGCAGTACTTC. This rearrangement joins TRBV5-4 to TRBJ2-7; tentatively, D is TRBD1 or TRBD2 (11 bases each). The germline gives CDR1 SGHNT, CDR2 YYREEE (reference sequence). V lost 4 bases and J lost 4, with 27 bases in between. CDR3 size: 18 residues.

The chain is built from TRBV7-2 and TRBJ2-3, with 10 bases lining up with TRBD2. CDR3 length: 15 residues. CDR1 and CDR2 from the germline V gene are SGHTA and FQGNSA. Germline trimming cut 4 bases from V and 2 bases from J; bases unmatched to any gene: 3. The CDR3 loop is CASSSGLATTDTQYF. CDR3 sequence (DNA): TGTGCCAGCAGCTCGGGACTAGCGACCACAGATACGCAGTATTTT. The full variable domain, rest sourced from reference TRBV7-2 and TRBJ2-3, is GAGVSQSPSNKVTEKGKDVELRCDPISGHTALYWYRQSLGQGLEFLIYFQGNSAPDKSGLPSDRFSAERTGGSVSTLTIQRTQQEDSAVYLCASSSGLATTDTQYFGPGTRLTVL.

Of note for this clone: At one boundary the junction diverges from the germline segment, which might be a read error. The rearrangement uses TRBV18 and TRBJ2-1; D is undetermined. Germline CDR1 is KGHSH and CDR2 is LQKENI. This CDR3 comprises 14 residues. The CDR3 region is CASAPGALRYEQFF. CDR3 in DNA: TGTGCCAGCGCACCAGGCGCTTTAAGGTACGAGCAGTTCTTC.

CDR3 DNA sequence: TGTGCCAGCAGTCTTAGACAGGGATTCCCCGGGGAGCTGTTTTTT. This sequence encodes CASSLRQGFPGELFF. This chain joins TRBV27 and TRBJ2-2, with 7 bases lining up with TRBD1. V trimming: 5 bases; J trimming: 6 bases; junction bases outside the gene matches: 9. CDR1 and CDR2 (germline): MNHEY, SMNVEV (reference sequence). The CDR3 has 15 amino acids.